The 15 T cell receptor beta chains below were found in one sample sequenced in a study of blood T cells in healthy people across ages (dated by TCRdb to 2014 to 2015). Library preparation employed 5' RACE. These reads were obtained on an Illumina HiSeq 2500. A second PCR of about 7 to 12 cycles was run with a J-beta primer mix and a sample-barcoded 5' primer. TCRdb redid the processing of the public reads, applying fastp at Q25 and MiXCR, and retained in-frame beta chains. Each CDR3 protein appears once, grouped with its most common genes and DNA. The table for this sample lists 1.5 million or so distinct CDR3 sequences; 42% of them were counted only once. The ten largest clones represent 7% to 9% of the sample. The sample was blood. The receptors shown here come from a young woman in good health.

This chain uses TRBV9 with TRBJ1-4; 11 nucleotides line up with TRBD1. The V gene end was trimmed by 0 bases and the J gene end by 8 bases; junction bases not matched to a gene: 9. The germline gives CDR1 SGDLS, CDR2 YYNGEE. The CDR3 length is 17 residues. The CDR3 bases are TGTGCCAGCAGCGTAGGAGGAGGGACAGGGGGTTTGGAAAAACTGTTTTTT. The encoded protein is CASSVGGGTGGLEKLFF.

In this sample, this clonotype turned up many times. CDR3 amino acids: CASSDQGIGNRQFF. The CDR3 region has the DNA TGTGCCAGCAGTGATCAAGGGATTGGGAATCGGCAGTTCTTC. The V gene is TRBV25-1, the J gene TRBJ2-1; D gene unclear. Trimming removed 3 bases at V and 12 bases at J, with 18 bases between. The germline CDR1 and CDR2 sequences are MGHDK and SYGVNS. The CDR3 consists of 14 residues.

CDR3 residues: CASSRASVSEQYF. The CDR3 bases are TGTGCCAGCAGCCGAGCGTCCGTATCCGAGCAGTACTTC. The chain links TRBV4-2 to TRBJ2-4; D is undetermined. The DNA matches TRBJ2-7 better at its end, which makes the J call doubtful. The CDR3 is 13 residues long. Germline values: CDR1 LGHNA, CDR2 YNFKEQ.

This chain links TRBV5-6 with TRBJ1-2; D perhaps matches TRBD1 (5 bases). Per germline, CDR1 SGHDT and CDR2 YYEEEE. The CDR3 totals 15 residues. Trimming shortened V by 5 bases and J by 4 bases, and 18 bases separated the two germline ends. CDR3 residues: CASRELGDGTYGYTF. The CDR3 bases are TGTGCCAGCAGAGAACTTGGGGACGGTACCTATGGCTACACCTTC.

CDR3: CASSLGTSGYRRETQYF. The CDR3 bases are TGTGCCAGCAGTTTAGGGACTAGCGGCTACCGGCGGGAGACCCAGTACTTC. The chain links TRBV12-3 or TRBV12-4 to TRBJ2-5; 10 bases fit TRBD2. With V trimmed by 1 base and J by 5 bases, 10 bases remained unmatched. The CDR3 covers 17 residues.

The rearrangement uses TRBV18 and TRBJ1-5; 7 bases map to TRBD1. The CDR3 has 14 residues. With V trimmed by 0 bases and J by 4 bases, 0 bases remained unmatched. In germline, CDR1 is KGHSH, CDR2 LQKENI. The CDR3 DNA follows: TGTGCCAGCTCACCACCGACAGGGAATCAGCCCCAGCATTTT. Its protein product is CASSPPTGNQPQHF.

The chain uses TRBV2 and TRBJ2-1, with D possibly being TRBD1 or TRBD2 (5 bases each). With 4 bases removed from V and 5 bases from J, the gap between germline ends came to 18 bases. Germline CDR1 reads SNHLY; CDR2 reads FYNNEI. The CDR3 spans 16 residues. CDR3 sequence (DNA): TGTGCCAGCAGTGGGCACGAGGGGCCAGGCAACAATGAGCAGTTCTTC. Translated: CASSGHEGPGNNEQFF.

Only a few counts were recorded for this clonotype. This chain's CDR3 is CASSLGLVLEGEQFF. CDR3 in DNA: TGTGCCAGCAGCCTGGGACTCGTCCTCGAGGGTGAGCAGTTCTTC. The J gene is TRBJ2-1, the V gene TRBV7-2; TRBD2 might be the D (6 bases). From germline, CDR1 is SGHTA and CDR2 FQGNSA. Deletions cut 5 bases from V and 9 bases from J, with 20 bases between. CDR3 length: 15 residues.

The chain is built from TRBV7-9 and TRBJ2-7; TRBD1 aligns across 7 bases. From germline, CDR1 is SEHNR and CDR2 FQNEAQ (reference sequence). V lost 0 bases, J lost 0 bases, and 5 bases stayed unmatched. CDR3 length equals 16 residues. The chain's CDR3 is CASSLATGMDSYEQYF. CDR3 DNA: TGTGCCAGCAGCTTAGCGACAGGGATGGACTCCTACGAGCAGTACTTC.

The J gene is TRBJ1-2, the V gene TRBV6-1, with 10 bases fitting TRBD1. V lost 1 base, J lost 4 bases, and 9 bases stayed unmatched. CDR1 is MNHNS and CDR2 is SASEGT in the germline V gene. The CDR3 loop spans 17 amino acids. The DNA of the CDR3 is TGTGCCAGCAGTGAAGGTCCCGGACAGGGGGGCAGCTATGGCTACACCTTC. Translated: CASSEGPGQGGSYGYTF.

The CDR3 reads CSVETDVYVGYTF. DNA of the CDR3: TGCAGCGTTGAAACAGACGTCTATGTGGGCTACACCTTC. V and J are TRBV29-1 and TRBJ1-2, with D hard to call. The germline V and J ends were trimmed by 2 bases and 8 bases, with 15 bases remaining between them. CDR3 size: 13 residues. Germline V lookup: CDR1 SQVTM, CDR2 ANQGSEA.

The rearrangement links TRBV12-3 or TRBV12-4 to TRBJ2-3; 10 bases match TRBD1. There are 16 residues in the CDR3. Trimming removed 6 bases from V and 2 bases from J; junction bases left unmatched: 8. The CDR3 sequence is CASSRDRGFFTDTQYF. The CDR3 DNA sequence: TGTGCCAGCAGCAGGGACAGGGGTTTTTTCACAGATACGCAGTATTTT.

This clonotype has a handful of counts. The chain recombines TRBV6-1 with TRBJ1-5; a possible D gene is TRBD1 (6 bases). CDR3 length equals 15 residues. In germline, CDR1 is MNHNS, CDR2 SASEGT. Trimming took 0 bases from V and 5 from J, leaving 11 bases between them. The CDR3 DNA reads TGTGCCAGCAGTGAAGCAGGGGGTTTGGATCAGCCCCAGCATTTT. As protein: CASSEAGGLDQPQHF.

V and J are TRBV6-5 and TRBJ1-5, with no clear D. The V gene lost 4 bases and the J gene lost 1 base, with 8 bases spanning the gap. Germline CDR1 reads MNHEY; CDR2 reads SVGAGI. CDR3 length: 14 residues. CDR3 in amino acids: CASSSSLSNQPQHF. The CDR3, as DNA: TGTGCCAGCAGTTCAAGTTTAAGCAATCAGCCCCAGCATTTT.

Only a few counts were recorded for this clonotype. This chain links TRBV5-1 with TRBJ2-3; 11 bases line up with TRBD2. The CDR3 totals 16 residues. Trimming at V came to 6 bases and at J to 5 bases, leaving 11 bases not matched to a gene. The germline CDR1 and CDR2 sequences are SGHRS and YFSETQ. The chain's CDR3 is CASTDTSGRGVDTQYF. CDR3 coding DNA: TGCGCCAGCACCGATACTAGCGGGAGAGGGGTAGATACGCAGTATTTT. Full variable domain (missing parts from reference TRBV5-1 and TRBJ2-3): KAGVTQTPRYLIKTRGQQVTLSCSPISGHRSVSWYQQTPGQGLQFLFEYFSETQRNKGNFPGRFSGRQFSNSRSEMNVSTLELGDSALYLCASTDTSGRGVDTQYFGPGTRLTVL.